The rows below give T cell receptor beta chains drawn from one sample of a study of Ad26.COV2.S vaccination and SARS-CoV-2 variants. Here immunoSEQ multiplex PCR was the method, and the copy in TCRdb shows in-frame clones only, minus some. The table shows some 640,000 clones, with around 89% occurring only once. The source material was peripheral blood, sampled in a trial of Ad26.COV2.S vaccine versus placebo. The receptors shown here come from a person aged 18-65 years who received the Ad26.COV2.S COVID-19 vaccine or a placebo. Both conserved end residues are trimmed from each CDR3. Fields, in order: clone size, J gene, D gene, V gene, CDR3 protein. A D gene is named only where the DNA matches it firmly. Clone size appears in some rows only: once, few, many, or a class for an expanded clone.

>NA|TRBJ1-1|NA|TRBV6-2/TRBV6-3
ASSYRAGNTEAF
>NA|TRBJ2-7|NA|TRBV7-2
ASSFRDSHTYEQY
>NA|TRBJ2-3|NA|TRBV3-1/TRBV3-2
ASSQGPTDTQY
>once|TRBJ2-1|TRBD2|TRBV2
ASSERLAGLGNEQF
>NA|TRBJ1-6|NA|TRBV4-3
ASSQVGGGSYNSPLH
>NA|TRBJ2-1|NA|TRBV24-1
ATSDTAGPYNEQF
>NA|TRBJ2-5|TRBD1|TRBV18
ASSAGGGETQY
>NA|TRBJ1-2|NA|TRBV27
ASSQRKGVNYGYT
>NA|TRBJ1-5|NA|TRBV6-4
ASSAPEGPYSNQPQH
>NA|TRBJ1-6|NA|TRBV9
ASSVALGGKDSPLH
>few|TRBJ1-2|NA|TRBV6-5
ASSYARQNYGYT
>NA|TRBJ2-3|NA|TRBV14
ASSLSRDEDTQY
>NA|TRBJ1-6|TRBD1|TRBV30
AWSVLDRGTPLH
>NA|TRBJ1-4|NA|TRBV11-3
ASSLEGAGEKLF
>NA|TRBJ2-5|TRBD2|TRBV9
ASSVGAGGETQY
>NA|TRBJ2-2|NA|TRBV29-1
SVDLPTGELF
>NA|TRBJ2-3|NA|TRBV19
ASSIGGETDTQY
>few|TRBJ1-2|NA|TRBV29-1
SVASGNRGYT
>NA|TRBJ1-5|NA|TRBV5-1
ASSTGTANQPQH
>NA|TRBJ1-4|NA|TRBV20-1
SAVRASRLF
>NA|TRBJ1-4|TRBD1|TRBV7-2
ASSLQGSESEKLF
>NA|TRBJ2-5|NA|TRBV30
AWSAQETQY
>once|TRBJ2-1|NA|TRBV10-3
AISEGKVFNEQF
>NA|TRBJ2-5|NA|TRBV30
AGAPSDQETQY
>NA|TRBJ2-2|TRBD1|TRBV7-2
ASSGQVRANTGELF
>NA|TRBJ1-6|NA|TRBV12-3/TRBV12-4
ASTLNDGSPLH
>NA|TRBJ1-1|NA|TRBV18
ASSPGGGQGRNTEAF
>few|TRBJ1-3|NA|TRBV9
ASSVARGRSGNTIY
>once|TRBJ1-4|NA|TRBV5-6
ASSLGATNEKLF
>NA|TRBJ2-2|NA|TRBV5-1
ASSLSVAGELF
>NA|TRBJ2-7|NA|TRBV9
ASSAQWGAYEQY
>once|TRBJ2-3|TRBD2|TRBV7-9
ASSLLAGGRLDTQY
>NA|TRBJ2-4|TRBD1|TRBV4-3
ASSHPGQRNIQY
>once|TRBJ2-3|TRBD2|TRBV5-6
ASSERPGLAGADTQY
>NA|TRBJ1-1|TRBD1|TRBV18
ASSPTGIGTEAF
>NA|TRBJ1-2|TRBD1|TRBV3-1/TRBV3-2
ASSQEAPTGGYGYT
>NA|TRBJ1-4|TRBD1|TRBV2
ASRRGQGSEKLF
>NA|TRBJ1-4|NA|TRBV5-1
ASSPDGRGDEKLF
>once|TRBJ2-1|NA|TRBV6-2/TRBV6-3
ASSYSTAGHYNEQF
>NA|TRBJ1-2|NA|TRBV25-1
ASSGIRTDYGYT
>NA|TRBJ1-1|TRBD1|TRBV6-5
ASSYSGGTGFSEAF
>NA|TRBJ2-5|TRBD2|TRBV3-1/TRBV3-2
ASSPRTSGGGETQY
>NA|TRBJ1-2|TRBD1|TRBV7-2
ASSHGQAANYGYT
>NA|TRBJ2-4|NA|TRBV19
ASSHRDRKNIQY
>NA|TRBJ1-3|TRBD1|TRBV18
ASLRTGSENTIY
>NA|TRBJ2-7|TRBD1|TRBV5-6
ASSSPGTGTYEQY
>NA|TRBJ2-5|NA|TRBV27
ASSHSYQETQY
>NA|TRBJ2-2|NA|TRBV19
ASSHDRGTGELF
>NA|TRBJ2-1|NA|TRBV2
ASSLQGVGSNEQF
>once|TRBJ2-1|NA|TRBV7-9
ASSLRWGSYNEQF
>once|TRBJ2-7|TRBD2|TRBV27
ATRTSGAEQY
>NA|TRBJ2-2|NA|TRBV6-5
ASSFDGGELF
>NA|TRBJ1-1|NA|TRBV19
ASRDSGGGNTEAF
>NA|TRBJ2-3|TRBD2|TRBV15
ATSRIGGGLAVTDTQY
>once|TRBJ1-1|NA|TRBV5-1
ASSLPQNTEAF
>NA|TRBJ1-2|NA|TRBV29-1
SAEVGRAGYGYT
>NA|TRBJ2-5|NA|TRBV4-2
ASSRGGAEEETQY
>NA|TRBJ2-3|NA|TRBV6-5
ASSYGGARDTQY
>NA|TRBJ2-7|TRBD2|TRBV3-1/TRBV3-2
ASSQGASGTYEQY
>NA|TRBJ2-7|NA|TRBV15
ATSRDPRTAHEQY